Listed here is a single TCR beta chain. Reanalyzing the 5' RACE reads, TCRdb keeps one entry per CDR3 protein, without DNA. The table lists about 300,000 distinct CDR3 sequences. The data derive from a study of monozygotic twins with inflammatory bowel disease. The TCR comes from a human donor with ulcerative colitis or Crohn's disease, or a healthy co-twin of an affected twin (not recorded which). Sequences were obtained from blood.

The CDR3 region is CASSIGGGPRHNEQFF. The J gene is TRBJ2-1, the V gene TRBV19; the TCRdb call, TRBD2, lacks DNA for checking. The CDR3 length is 16 residues. Germline lookup yields CDR1 LNHDA and CDR2 SQIVND (reference sequence).